This TCR beta chain was captured in a study of beta chain features in type 1 diabetes. Study details: Over all samples combined, fewer than 140,000,000 sorted cells were examined.

Findings of the study overall: PCR might show a preference for shorter templates, equally across patients and controls. TCRB CDR3s were moderately but significantly shorter in Type 1 diabetes patients in all four CD4+ subsets.

Isolated RNA was reverse transcribed in full, so expressed TCRB transcripts were sequenced. TCRdb keeps only in-frame clones here, not all; method: immunoSEQ multiplex PCR. The data contain around 710,000 clones, around 12% of them singletons. Each donor gave one heparinised blood draw averaging about 100 mL. Each of the sorted populations had a purity greater than 98%. From germline, CDR1 is SGDLS and CDR2 YYNGEE. This CDR3 spans 14 amino acids. Trimming shortened V by 4 bases and J by 6 bases, and 14 bases separated the two germline ends. Note on this clone: Its matching antigen is unknown.

This sequence joins TRBV9 and TRBJ2-1; tentatively, D is TRBD1 (8 bases). The clonotype was recovered from a man in his thirties or forties with type 1 diabetes. Sequencing was done on a sample of naive CD4+ T cells from blood. This chain's CDR3 is CASSSYRGGNEQFF. CDR3 bases: TGTGCCAGCAGCTCCTACAGGGGGGGCAATGAGCAGTTCTTC.